The 3 T cell receptor beta chains in this list originate from one sample, sequenced in a study of blood T cells in healthy people across ages. PCR was performed a second time for roughly 7 to 11 cycles using a sample-barcoded 5' primer and a J-beta primer mix. TCRdb passed the 5' RACE reads through MiXCR, listing each CDR3 protein once. The data contain 1.5 million to 2 million distinct CDR3 sequences, about 31% of them singletons. Input material: blood. The receptors were gathered from a woman in her 30s in good health.

Details on this clonotype: A junction end diverges from the germline sequence, so it may reflect a read error. V and J are TRBV15 and TRBJ2-3; 9 bases align to TRBD2. The CDR3 runs 17 residues. Looked up from germline, CDR1 is LNHNV and CDR2 is YYDKDF (reference sequence). CDR3 sequence: CAISRDLLAGRTDTQYF. The CDR3, as DNA: TGTGCCATCAGCAGAGACCTTCTAGCGGGGCGGACAGATACGCAGTATTTT.

This clonotype came up a few times. The chain links TRBV27 to TRBJ2-7; 9 bases are a match to TRBD1. V lost 7 bases to trimming and J lost 2 bases; unmatched junction nucleotides: 12. Germline V gene lookup returns CDR1 MNHEY and CDR2 SMNVEV (reference sequence). There are 16 residues in the CDR3. CDR3 nucleotides: TGTGCCAGCATCTACCCAACCGGGACAGGGCCCTACGAGCAGTACTTC. Its protein product is CASIYPTGTGPYEQYF.

The rearrangement joins TRBV12-3 or TRBV12-4 to TRBJ1-2, with a tentative D call TRBD1 (6 bases). The V end lost 6 bases, the J end lost 10 bases, and 18 bases lay between the germline ends. This CDR3 comprises 13 residues. CDR3 sequence: CASSIGGRRDYTF. In DNA, the CDR3 is TGTGCCAGCAGCATAGGGGGGAGAAGGGACTACACCTTC.